This TCR beta chain is from a study of control samples from healthy donors and cancer patients. Germline CDR1 and CDR2: SGDLS and YYNGEE. The CDR3 covers 16 residues. The V end lost 0 bases, the J end lost 10 bases, and 21 bases lay between the germline ends. Method: immunoSEQ multiplex PCR; TCRdb's copy keeps in-frame clones and lacks some. The sample records about 170,000 clones, about 94% being singletons. This clonotype was sampled from a woman aged 60 to 75 in good health. V and J are TRBV9 and TRBJ2-3; D might be TRBD1 or TRBD2, each matching 6 bases. The sample comprised blood. CDR3 nucleotide sequence: TGTGCCAGCAGCGTAGGTGCGGGACAAATTCAAAGGTCGCAGTATTTT. Amino acid sequence: CASSVGAGQIQRSQYF. The full variable domain, completed using reference TRBV9 and TRBJ2-3, is DSGVTQTPKHLITATGQRVTLRCSPRSGDLSVYWYQQSLDQGLQFLIQYYNGEERAKGNILERFSAQQFPDLHSELNLSSLELGDSALYFCASSVGAGQIQRSQYFGPGTRLTVL.